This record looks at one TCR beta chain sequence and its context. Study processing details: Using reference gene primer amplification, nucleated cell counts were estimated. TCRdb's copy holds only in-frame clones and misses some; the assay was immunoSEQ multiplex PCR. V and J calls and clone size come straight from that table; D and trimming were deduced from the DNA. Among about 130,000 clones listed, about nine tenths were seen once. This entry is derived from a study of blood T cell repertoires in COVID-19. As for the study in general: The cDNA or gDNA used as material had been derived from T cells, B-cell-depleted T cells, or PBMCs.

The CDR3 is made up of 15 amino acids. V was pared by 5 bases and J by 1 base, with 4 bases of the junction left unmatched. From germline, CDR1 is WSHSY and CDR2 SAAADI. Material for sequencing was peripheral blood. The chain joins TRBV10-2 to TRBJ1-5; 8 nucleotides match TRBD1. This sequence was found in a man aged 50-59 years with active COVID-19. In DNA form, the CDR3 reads TGCGCCAGCAGTAAGGACAGGGCGAGCAATCAGCCCCAGCATTTT. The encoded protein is CASSKDRASNQPQHF.